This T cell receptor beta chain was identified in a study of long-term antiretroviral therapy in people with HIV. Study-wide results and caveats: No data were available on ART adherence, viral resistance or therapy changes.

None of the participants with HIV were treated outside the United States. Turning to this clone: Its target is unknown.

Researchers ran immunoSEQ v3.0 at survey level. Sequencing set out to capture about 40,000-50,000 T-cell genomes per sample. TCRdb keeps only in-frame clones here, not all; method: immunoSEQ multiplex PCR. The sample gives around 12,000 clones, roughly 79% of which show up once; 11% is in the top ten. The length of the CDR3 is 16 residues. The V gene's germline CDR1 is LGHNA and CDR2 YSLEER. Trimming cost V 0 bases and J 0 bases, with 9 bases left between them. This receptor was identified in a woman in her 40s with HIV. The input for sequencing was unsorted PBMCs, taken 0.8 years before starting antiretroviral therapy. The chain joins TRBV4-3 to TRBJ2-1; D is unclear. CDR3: CASSQDLLSSYNEQFF. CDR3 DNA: TGCGCCAGCAGCCAAGATTTGCTAAGCTCCTACAATGAGCAGTTCTTC.